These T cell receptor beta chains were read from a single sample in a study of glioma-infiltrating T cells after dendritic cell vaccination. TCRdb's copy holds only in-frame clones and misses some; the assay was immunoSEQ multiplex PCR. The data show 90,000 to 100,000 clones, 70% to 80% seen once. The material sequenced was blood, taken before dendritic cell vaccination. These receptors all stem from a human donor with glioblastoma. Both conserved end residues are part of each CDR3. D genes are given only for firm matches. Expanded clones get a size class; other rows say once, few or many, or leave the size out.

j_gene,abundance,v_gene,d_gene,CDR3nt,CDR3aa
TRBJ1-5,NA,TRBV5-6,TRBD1,TGTGCCAGCAGCCGATCGACAGGGTTTCAGCCCCAGCATTTT,CASSRSTGFQPQHF
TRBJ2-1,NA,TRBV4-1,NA,TGCGCCAGCAGCCAAGTTACCTTGGGGAGCAATGAGCAGTTCTTC,CASSQVTLGSNEQFF
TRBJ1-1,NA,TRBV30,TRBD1,TGTGCCTGGAGGTACAGGGGGAACACTGAAGCTTTCTTT,CAWRYRGNTEAFF
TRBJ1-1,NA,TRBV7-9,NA,TGTGCCAGCAGCTTAGACAGCTACACTGAAGCTTTCTTT,CASSLDSYTEAFF
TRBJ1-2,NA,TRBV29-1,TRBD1,TGCAGCGCCCCGCCCCAAGGGGGCGGGTATGGCTACACCTTC,CSAPPQGGGYGYTF
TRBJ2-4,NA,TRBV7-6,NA,TGTGCCAGCAGCTTAGTGGACTGCAAAAACATTCAGTACTTC,CASSLVDCKNIQYF
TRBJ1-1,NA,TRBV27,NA,TGTGCCAGCAGTTTAATCCCAGGGGTCACTGAAGCTTTCTTT,CASSLIPGVTEAFF
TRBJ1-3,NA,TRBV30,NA,TGTGCCTGGAGTTTGCAGGGGATCTCTGGAAACACCATATATTTT,CAWSLQGISGNTIYF
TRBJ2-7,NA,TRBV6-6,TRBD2,TGTGCCTCCTCCGGGACTAGCGGCTTGGCGTACTTC,CASSGTSGLAYF
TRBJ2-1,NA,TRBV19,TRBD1,TGTGCCAGTAGTAAAGGACAGGGGCCTTACAATGAGCAGTTCTTC,CASSKGQGPYNEQFF
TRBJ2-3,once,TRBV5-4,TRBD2,TGTGCCAGCAGCTTGGGGACTAGCGGGTTCACAGATACGCAGTATTTT,CASSLGTSGFTDTQYF
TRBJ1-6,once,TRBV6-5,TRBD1,TGTGCCAGCAGTTCCCAGGGACAGGGGGGTTCACCCCTCCACTTT,CASSSQGQGGSPLHF
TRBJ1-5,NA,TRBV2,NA,TGTGCCAGCAGTGGGGACATGGGCCAGCCCCAGCATTTT,CASSGDMGQPQHF
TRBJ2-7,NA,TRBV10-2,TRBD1,TGCGCCAGCAGGGGGGACAGGGGTCCCTACGAGCAGTACTTC,CASRGDRGPYEQYF
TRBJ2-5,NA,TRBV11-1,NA,TGTGCCAGCAGCTTAGCAACAGTACAAGAGACCCAGTACTTC,CASSLATVQETQYF
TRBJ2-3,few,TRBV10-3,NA,TGTGCCATCACCGGGGGTGACACAGATACGCAGTATTTT,CAITGGDTDTQYF
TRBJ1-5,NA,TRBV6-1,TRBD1,TGTGCCGGAGGGGGCGGCAATCAGCCCCAGCATTTT,CAGGGGNQPQHF
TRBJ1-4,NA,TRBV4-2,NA,TGTGCCAGCAGAGCGAATGCTAATGAAAAACTGTTTTTT,CASRANANEKLFF
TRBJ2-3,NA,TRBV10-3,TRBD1,TGTGCCACCTACAGGGGCAGGGGTAACACAGATACGCAGTATTTT,CATYRGRGNTDTQYF
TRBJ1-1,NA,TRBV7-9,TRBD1,TGTGCCAGCAGCCAGCGGACAGGCGCAGGGGCCACTGAAGCTTTCTTT,CASSQRTGAGATEAFF
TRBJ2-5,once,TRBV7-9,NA,TGTGCCAGCAGCCCCTCACAGGGGACTAGTATTTACCAAGAGACCCAGTACTTC,CASSPSQGTSIYQETQYF
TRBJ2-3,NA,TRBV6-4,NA,TGTGCCAGCAGTGAATTTCAGACTGGTACGCAGTATTTT,CASSEFQTGTQYF
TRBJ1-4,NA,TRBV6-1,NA,TGTGCCAGCACCACGACAGGAAATGAAAAACTGTTTTTT,CASTTTGNEKLFF
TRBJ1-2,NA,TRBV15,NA,TGTGCCACCAGCAGAGAAAGTAGACACAACTATGGCTACACCTTC,CATSRESRHNYGYTF
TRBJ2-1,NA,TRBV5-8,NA,TGTGCCAGCAGCGGAGTGGTCCAGTTCTTC,CASSGVVQFF
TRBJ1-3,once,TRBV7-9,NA,TGTGCCAGCAGCTCCAGACAAGGCTCTGGAAACACCATATATTTT,CASSSRQGSGNTIYF
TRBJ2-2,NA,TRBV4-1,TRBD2,TGCGCCAGCAGCCAAGCCGGGACTAGGATTAGCGGGGAGCTGTTTTTT,CASSQAGTRISGELFF
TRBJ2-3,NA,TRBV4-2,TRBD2,TGTGCCAGCAGCCAAGCCCCCCTGACTAGCGGCAGCACAGATACGCAGTATTTT,CASSQAPLTSGSTDTQYF
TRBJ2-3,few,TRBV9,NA,TGTGCCAGCAGCGTAGCTACGGGGGTGCAGGGCTGGTACACAGATACGCAGTATTTT,CASSVATGVQGWYTDTQYF
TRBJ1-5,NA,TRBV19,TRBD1,TGTGCCAGTAGTATGCCGGACAGGGGAAGCAATCAGCCCCAGCATTTT,CASSMPDRGSNQPQHF
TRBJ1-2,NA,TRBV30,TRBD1,TGTGCCGGGACAGGAAACTATGGCTACACCTTC,CAGTGNYGYTF
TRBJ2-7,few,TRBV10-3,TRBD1,TGTGCCATCAGTGAGTGGGGACAGGGGTCCGAGCAGTACTTC,CAISEWGQGSEQYF
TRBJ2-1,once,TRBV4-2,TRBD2,TGTGCCAGCAGCCAAGCGGGCCAGCGGGGGCCTGAAAGCTCCTACAATGAGCAGTTCTTC,CASSQAGQRGPESSYNEQFF
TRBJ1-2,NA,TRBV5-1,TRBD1,TGCGCCAGCAGCTTGGGACAGGGGCCAACCTATGGCTACACCTTC,CASSLGQGPTYGYTF
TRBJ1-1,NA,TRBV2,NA,TGTGCCAGCAGTAAGGGAGGGGGAGTCACTGAAGCTTTCTTT,CASSKGGGVTEAFF
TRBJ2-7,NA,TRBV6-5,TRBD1,TGTGCCAGCAGTGGGCAAGGGACAGCCCCCTACGAGCAGTACTTC,CASSGQGTAPYEQYF
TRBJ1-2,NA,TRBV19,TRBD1,TGTGCCAGTAGACTCGACAGGGGGCCGAGTGGCTACACCTTC,CASRLDRGPSGYTF
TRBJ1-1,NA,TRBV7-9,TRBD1,TGTGCCAGCAGCCCGAGCGACAGGGGCATATTGAACACTGAAGCTTTCTTT,CASSPSDRGILNTEAFF
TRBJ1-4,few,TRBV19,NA,TGTGCCAGTAGCCTATTGGACCCCCGGGGTGAAAAACTGTTTTTT,CASSLLDPRGEKLFF
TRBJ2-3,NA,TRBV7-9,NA,TGTGCCAGCAGCTTCCACTCGGGAACAGATACGCAGTATTTT,CASSFHSGTDTQYF
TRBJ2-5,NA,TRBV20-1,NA,TGCAGTGTTGCGAGGCCCCAGACCCAGTACTTC,CSVARPQTQYF
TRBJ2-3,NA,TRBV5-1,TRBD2,TGCGCCAGCAGCTCATTATCCACTAGCGGGAGGGCCTTAGTAAATCCAGATACGCAGTATTTT,CASSSLSTSGRALVNPDTQYF
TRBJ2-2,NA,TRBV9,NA,TGTGCCAGCCTAGAGAGGACACGGAACACCGGGGAGCTGTTTTTT,CASLERTRNTGELFF
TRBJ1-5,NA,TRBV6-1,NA,TGTGCCAGCAGTGAAGCGCTCGGTAATCAGCCCCAGCATTTT,CASSEALGNQPQHF
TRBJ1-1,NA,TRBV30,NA,TGTGCCTGGGAAGGATGGACAGCCGGAGGAGCTTTCTTT,CAWEGWTAGGAFF
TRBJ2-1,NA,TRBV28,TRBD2,TGTGCCAGTAGACTAGCGGGAGGCTCCTACAATGAGCAGTTCTTC,CASRLAGGSYNEQFF
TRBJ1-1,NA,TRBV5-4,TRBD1,TGTGCCAGCAGCCGGGAAAGGGGGCCGTTAAACACTGAAGCTTTCTTT,CASSRERGPLNTEAFF
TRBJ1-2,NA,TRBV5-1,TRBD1,TGCGCCAGCAGCTCCGGACAGGGGGCCTATGGCTACACCTTC,CASSSGQGAYGYTF